This TCR beta chain was retrieved from a study of cytomegalovirus exposure and HLA in healthy donors. As for this clone: Its antigen is not known.

Findings and limits, study-wide: Association of a missense DCLRE1C variant with TCR beta V- and J-gene trimming was reported in a later analysis.

Vbeta (60) and Jbeta (13) primers were used in the PCR. Here immunoSEQ multiplex PCR was the method, and the copy in TCRdb shows in-frame clones only, minus some. The sample shows under 250,000 clones, 75% to 85% of them seen only once. In germline, CDR1 is SGHRS, CDR2 YFSETQ. V was pared by 4 bases and J by 7 bases, with 11 bases of the junction left unmatched. The CDR3 is 17 amino acids. This TCR came from a middle-aged woman in good health and CMV-seronegative. Sample: PBMCs. The V and J genes are TRBV5-1 and TRBJ2-1, with 13 bases identical to TRBD2. CDR3 coding DNA: TGCGCCAGCAGCCCAGGGACTAGCGGGGACTTGAGAAATGAGCAGTTCTTC. Protein: CASSPGTSGDLRNEQFF. The whole variable domain, remainder taken from reference TRBV5-1 and TRBJ2-1, is KAGVTQTPRYLIKTRGQQVTLSCSPISGHRSVSWYQQTPGQGLQFLFEYFSETQRNKGNFPGRFSGRQFSNSRSEMNVSTLELGDSALYLCASSPGTSGDLRNEQFFGPGTRLTVL.